This TCR beta chain originates from a study of control samples from healthy donors and cancer patients. Data came from immunoSEQ multiplex PCR; TCRdb stores just in-frame clones and leaves some out. The sample yields about 180,000 clones, 85% to 90% seen once. The sample taken for sequencing was blood. The clonotype was recovered from a woman aged 50 to 65 in good health.

DNA of the CDR3: TGTGCCAGCTCACCACAAGGAGTCCAAGAGACCCAGTACTTC. Translated, it gives CASSPQGVQETQYF. The chain links TRBV18 to TRBJ2-5, with D hard to call. CDR1 is KGHSH and CDR2 is LQKENI in the germline V gene. The CDR3 length is 14 residues. The germline V and J ends were trimmed by 1 base and 1 base, with 7 bases remaining between them.